This entry concerns a single T cell receptor (beta chain). Its antigen is not identified. CDR1 and CDR2 (germline): MDHEN, SYDVKM. The CDR3 length is 16 residues. Trimming cost V 2 bases and J 8 bases; bases outside gene matches: 6. These data come from a study of human thymus T cells. Only in-frame clones appear in the TCRdb table, and some are missing; sequencing was by immunoSEQ multiplex PCR. The sample lists roughly 86,000 clones; just over 95% were seen once. Resections were taken during corrective heart surgery, and the thymus tissue came from these. Healthy Finnish infants undergoing corrective surgery for congenital heart defects were the donors. Whole-study results and caveats: Across thymic and blood repertoires, the usage of V and J genes appeared to be biased. Overlap was high between thymic repertoires from unrelated individuals, as reported in related research.

This receptor was identified in a boy in the first two years of life with a congenital heart defect but otherwise immunologically healthy. This chain joins TRBV28 and TRBJ2-1; 13 nucleotides match TRBD2. The specimen was thymus tissue. CDR3 bases: TGTGCCAGCAGTTTAACTAGCGGGAGGGCCGGGTATGAGCAGTTCTTC. It encodes CASSLTSGRAGYEQFF.